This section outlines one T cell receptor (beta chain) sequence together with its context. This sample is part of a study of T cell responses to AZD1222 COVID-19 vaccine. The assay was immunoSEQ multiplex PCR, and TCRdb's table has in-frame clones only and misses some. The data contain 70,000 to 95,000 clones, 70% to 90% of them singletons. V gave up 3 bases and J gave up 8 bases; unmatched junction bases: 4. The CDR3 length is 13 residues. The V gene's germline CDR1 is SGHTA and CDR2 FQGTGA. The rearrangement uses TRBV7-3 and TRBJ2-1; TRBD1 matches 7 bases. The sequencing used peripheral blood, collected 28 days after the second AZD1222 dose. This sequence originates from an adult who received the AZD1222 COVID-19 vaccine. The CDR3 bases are TGTGCCAGCAGCTTCACAGGGGACCATGAGCAGTTCTTC. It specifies CASSFTGDHEQFF.